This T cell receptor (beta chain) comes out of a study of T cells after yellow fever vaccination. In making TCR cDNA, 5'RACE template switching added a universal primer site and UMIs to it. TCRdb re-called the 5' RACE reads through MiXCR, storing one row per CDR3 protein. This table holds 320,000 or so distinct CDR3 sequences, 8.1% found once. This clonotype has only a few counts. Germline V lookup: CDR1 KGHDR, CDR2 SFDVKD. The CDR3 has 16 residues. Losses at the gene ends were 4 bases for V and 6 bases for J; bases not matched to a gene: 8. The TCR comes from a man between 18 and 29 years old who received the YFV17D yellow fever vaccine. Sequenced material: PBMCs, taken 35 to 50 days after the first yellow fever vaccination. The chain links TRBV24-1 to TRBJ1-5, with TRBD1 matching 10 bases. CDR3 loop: CATSDSGQGLFQPQHF. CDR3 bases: TGTGCCACCAGTGACTCGGGACAGGGGTTGTTTCAGCCCCAGCATTTT.